One sample yielded the 25 T cell receptor beta chains listed below, sequenced in a study of blood T cell repertoires in COVID-19. Assay: immunoSEQ multiplex PCR; the TCRdb copy retains only in-frame clones and omits some. Of more than 95,000 clones listed, approximately 87% are singletons. The sequenced sample was peripheral blood. These receptor sequences come from a young man with acute or convalescent COVID-19.

The chain has TRBV5-1 and TRBJ1-2; a weak D match, TRBD1 (6 bases). Between the trimmed V and J ends, which lost 4 bases and 1 base, there was a span of 20 bases. CDR1 SGHRS and CDR2 YFSETQ come from the germline V gene. There are 17 residues in the CDR3. CDR3 sequence: CASSTTYRTEVNYGYTF. CDR3 nucleotides: TGCGCCAGCAGCACCACGTACAGGACAGAGGTTAACTATGGCTACACCTTC.

This clone turned up a few times. The CDR3 is CASSVVGQGNEKLFF. The CDR3 bases are TGTGCCAGCAGCGTAGTTGGACAGGGCAACGAAAAACTGTTTTTT. The chain recombines TRBV9 with TRBJ1-4; 8 positions match TRBD1. CDR1 is SGDLS and CDR2 is YYNGEE in the germline V gene. Trimming at V came to 0 bases and at J to 8 bases, leaving 6 bases not matched to a gene. This CDR3 is built from 15 residues. The whole variable domain, remainder taken from reference TRBV9 and TRBJ1-4, is DSGVTQTPKHLITATGQRVTLRCSPRSGDLSVYWYQQSLDQGLQFLIQYYNGEERAKGNILERFSAQQFPDLHSELNLSSLELGDSALYFCASSVVGQGNEKLFFGSGTQLSVL.

The chain couples TRBV7-9 to TRBJ2-1, with 7 bases matching TRBD2. With 5 bases clipped from V and 5 bases from J, the junction kept 15 bases outside the gene matches. The CDR3 is made up of 17 amino acids. CDR1 and CDR2 (germline): SEHNR, FQNEAQ (reference sequence). In nucleotides, the CDR3 is TGTGCCAGCAGCACCCGTGGGGGGGGGACTGGTCACAATGAGCAGTTCTTC. It yields the protein CASSTRGGGTGHNEQFF.

This clone was detected only a few times. The chain is built from TRBV5-1 and TRBJ1-2; TRBD1 agrees at 10 bases. This CDR3 has 15 residues. Germline V gene lookup returns CDR1 SGHRS and CDR2 YFSETQ. V shed 4 bases and J 10 bases; nucleotides not matched to a gene: 13. The chain's CDR3 is CASSPGSGTGDVYTF. CDR3 nucleotides: TGCGCCAGCAGCCCGGGATCCGGGACAGGGGATGTCTACACCTTC.

The chain employs TRBV10-3 and TRBJ2-5; D is uncertain. The CDR3 contains 17 residues. CDR1 is ENHRY, CDR2 SYGVKD, per germline. V was shortened by 0 bases and J by 3 bases, with 17 bases between the two germline ends. The CDR3 is CAISESTYIRAEETQYF. DNA for the CDR3: TGTGCCATCAGTGAGTCGACTTATATACGAGCAGAAGAGACCCAGTACTTC.

This clone was seen ten or more times. The chain links TRBV25-1 to TRBJ1-3; TRBD1 aligns across 7 bases. Germline V lookup: CDR1 MGHDK, CDR2 SYGVNS. This CDR3 is built from 14 residues. Losses at the gene ends were 6 bases for V and 4 bases for J; bases not matched to a gene: 6. CDR3 protein: CASSRQGTGNTIYF. The CDR3, as DNA: TGTGCCAGCAGCCGACAGGGTACCGGAAACACCATATATTTT.

The chain combines TRBV10-2 with TRBJ2-1, with a possible D match to TRBD1 (6 bases). The germline gives CDR1 WSHSY, CDR2 SAAADI. This CDR3 is 13 amino acids long. Trimming took off 5 bases at V and 4 bases at J, with 9 bases between the two ends. The DNA of the CDR3 is TGCGCCAGCAGTAGGACAGAGTACAATGAGCAGTTCTTC. Translation gives CASSRTEYNEQFF.

J is TRBJ1-5 and V is TRBV6-1, with D hard to call. Germline lookup yields CDR1 MNHNS and CDR2 SASEGT. The CDR3 has 12 residues. With 2 bases removed from V and 6 bases from J, the gap between germline ends came to 5 bases. CDR3 DNA sequence: TGTGCCAGCAGTGAACCGAGTCAGCCCCAGCATTTT. This codes for CASSEPSQPQHF.

The rearrangement joins TRBV6-5 to TRBJ2-7; 9 bases are a match to TRBD1. This CDR3 is built from 14 residues. V lost 8 bases, J lost 3 bases, and 8 bases stayed unmatched. Germline V lookup: CDR1 MNHEY, CDR2 SVGAGI. For the CDR3, the DNA is TGTGCCAGCTTGGGACAGGGACCCTACTACGAGCAGTACGTC. Translation: CASLGQGPYYEQYV.

J is TRBJ1-6 and V is TRBV6-1, with 7 bases lining up with TRBD1. Germline loops: CDR1 MNHNS, CDR2 SASEGT. The CDR3 covers 15 residues. V shed 3 bases, J shed 10 bases, and the junction held 9 bases outside the gene matches. This CDR3 is CASSDPGQPGSPLHF. CDR3 DNA sequence: TGTGCCAGCAGTGACCCGGGACAGCCTGGCTCACCCCTCCACTTT.

This sequence joins TRBV30 and TRBJ2-2, with 9 bases aligning to TRBD2. The CDR3 loop spans 14 amino acids. Germline V gene lookup returns CDR1 GTSNPN and CDR2 SVGIG (reference sequence). V dropped 3 bases and J dropped 4; count of bases not matched to a gene: 3. CDR3 sequence: CAWSRTSATGELFF. In nucleotides, the CDR3 is TGTGCCTGGAGCCGGACTAGCGCCACCGGGGAGCTGTTTTTT.

The chain recombines TRBV3-1 (or the pseudogene TRBV3-2) with TRBJ2-3, with a possible D match to TRBD2 (7 bases). CDR1 and CDR2 from the germline V gene are LGHDT and YNNKEL (reference sequence). V dropped 8 bases and J dropped 5 bases, with 17 bases sitting between them. The CDR3 loop spans 14 amino acids. The DNA for the CDR3 is TGTGCCAGCTCCGACGGGGGGCGGGGAGATACGCAGTATTTT. Amino acids: CASSDGGRGDTQYF.

This clone was detected only once. V is TRBV4-1 and J is TRBJ1-2, with 7 bases identical to TRBD1. The CDR3 contains 15 residues. Germline CDR1 is MGHRA and CDR2 is YSYEKL. The V and J ends lost 0 bases and 3 bases, in that order; junction bases with no gene match: 4. The CDR3 is CASSQDPGQDYGYTF. The DNA of the CDR3 is TGCGCCAGCAGCCAAGACCCCGGACAGGACTATGGCTACACCTTC.

This chain uses TRBV19 with TRBJ2-1; the match to TRBD2 covers 8 bases. With 5 bases clipped from V and 4 bases from J, the junction kept 10 bases outside the gene matches. This CDR3 comprises 16 residues. CDR1 is LNHDA and CDR2 is SQIVND in the germline V gene (reference sequence). CDR3 region: CASSLPGREAYNEQFF. The CDR3, as DNA: TGTGCCAGTAGTCTCCCCGGGCGGGAGGCTTACAATGAGCAGTTCTTC.

The sample holds one count of this clone. The genes are TRBV18 and TRBJ2-7; 14 positions match TRBD2. The germline V gene encodes CDR1 KGHSH and CDR2 LQKENI. V trimming: 6 bases; J trimming: 3 bases; junction bases outside the gene matches: 13. The CDR3 sequence is 18 residues long. The CDR3 protein is CASSPGLAGGPGLYEQYV. The CDR3 region has the DNA TGTGCCAGCTCGCCCGGACTAGCGGGAGGCCCGGGGCTCTACGAGCAGTACGTC.

The chain combines TRBV27 with TRBJ2-5; unclear D gene. CDR3 length: 14 residues. Trimming cost V 1 base and J 3 bases, with 9 bases left between them. The V gene's germline CDR1 is MNHEY and CDR2 SMNVEV (reference sequence). In nucleotides, the CDR3 is TGTGCCAGCAGTTTATTAGAACAGAAAGAGACCCAGTACTTC. This sequence encodes CASSLLEQKETQYF.

The chain links TRBV5-6 to TRBJ1-3; tentatively, D is TRBD1 (5 bases). CDR1 SGHDT and CDR2 YYEEEE come from the germline V gene. The CDR3 is 13 residues long. V shed 0 bases and J shed 9 bases, with 10 bases lying between them. Written as DNA, the CDR3 is TGTGCCAGCAGCTTGGGTTATAGGGGCACCATATATTTT. Translated: CASSLGYRGTIYF. Based on the CDR3 plus reference TRBV5-6 and TRBJ1-3, the full variable domain is DAGVTQSPTHLIKTRGQQVTLRCSPKSGHDTVSWYQQALGQGPQFIFQYYEEEERQRGNFPDRFSGHQFPNYSSELNVNALLLGDSALYLCASSLGYRGTIYFGEGSWLTVV.

The chain joins TRBV4-3 to TRBJ1-2, with D perhaps matching TRBD1 (5 bases). Germline V gene lookup returns CDR1 LGHNA and CDR2 YSLEER. The CDR3 contains 15 residues. V gave up 2 bases and J gave up 5 bases, with 15 bases separating them. The CDR3 nucleotides read TGCGCCAGCAGCCAAACCGGGGGGGGAGGGTATGGCTACACCTTC. It is translated as CASSQTGGGGYGYTF.

The genes are TRBV19 and TRBJ1-1, with TRBD1 as a possible D gene (5 bases). Germline CDR1 LNHDA, CDR2 SQIVND (reference sequence). This CDR3 has 13 amino acids. V was shortened by 3 bases and J by 4 bases, with 9 bases between the two germline ends. The CDR3 spells CASSIVQGTEAFF. In nucleotides, the CDR3 is TGTGCCAGTAGTATCGTTCAGGGCACTGAAGCTTTCTTT.

The chain carries TRBV13 and TRBJ2-7, with 7 nucleotides matching TRBD2. Germline V gene sequence: CDR1 PRHDT, CDR2 FYEKMQ (reference sequence). The ends lost 3 bases at V and 0 bases at J; junction bases unmatched: 8. This CDR3 has 16 amino acids. The CDR3 nucleotides are TGTGCCAGCAGCTTCGGCCAGGGCGGGAGCTCCTACGAGCAGTACTTC. Protein product: CASSFGQGGSSYEQYF.

This chain connects TRBV11-2 to TRBJ2-1; 14 positions match TRBD2. V gave up 2 bases and J gave up 1 base; unmatched junction bases: 7. Germline lookup yields CDR1 SGHAT and CDR2 FQNNGV. This CDR3 is 19 amino acids long. The DNA of the CDR3 is TGTGCCAGCAGCTTAACCGGGACTAGCGGGAGATCTTCCTACAATGAGCAGTTCTTC. It codes for CASSLTGTSGRSSYNEQFF.

The CDR3 is CASSLAGGTEAFF. The CDR3 region has the DNA TGCGCCAGCAGCCTGGCAGGGGGCACTGAAGCTTTCTTT. The V and J genes are TRBV4-1 and TRBJ1-1; 7 bases agree with TRBD1. CDR1 is MGHRA, CDR2 YSYEKL, per germline. This CDR3 has 13 amino acids. The ends lost 4 bases at V and 4 bases at J; junction bases unmatched: 3.

The rearrangement links TRBV7-8 to TRBJ1-1, with TRBD1 as a possible D gene (5 bases). The CDR3 extends over 14 amino acids. V lost 1 base to trimming and J lost 0 bases, with 6 bases between them. Germline V CDR1 and CDR2: SGHVS, FQNEAQ. The CDR3 DNA is TGTGCCAGCAGCTTAGAGGGGATGAACACTGAAGCTTTCTTT. Translating gives CASSLEGMNTEAFF.

V and J are TRBV13 and TRBJ2-5; a weak D match, TRBD1 (8 bases). Germline V CDR1 and CDR2: PRHDT, FYEKMQ (reference sequence). Trimming removed 1 base from V and 2 bases from J, with 14 bases in between. This CDR3 is 16 amino acids long. CDR3 amino acids: CASSLVGQGGQETQYF. DNA of the CDR3: TGTGCCAGCAGCTTAGTTGGACAGGGAGGGCAAGAGACCCAGTACTTC. Together with reference TRBV13 and TRBJ2-5, the CDR3 gives the full variable domain: AAGVIQSPRHLIKEKRETATLKCYPIPRHDTVYWYQQGPGQDPQFLISFYEKMQSDKGSIPDRFSAQQFSDYHSELNMSSLELGDSALYFCASSLVGQGGQETQYFGPGTRLLVL.

CDR3 sequence: CASSAGLNYGYTF. The CDR3 DNA reads as TGTGCCAGCAGCGCGGGCCTTAACTATGGCTACACCTTC. The chain recombines TRBV6-4 with TRBJ1-2; D remains unclear. This CDR3 has 13 residues. Germline CDR1 MRHNA, CDR2 SNTAGT. The germline V and J ends were trimmed by 6 bases and 1 base, with 9 bases remaining between them.